The subject of this entry is one TCR beta chain. V lost 5 bases, J lost 5 bases, and 8 bases stayed unmatched. Germline CDR1 reads SGHTA; CDR2 reads FQGNSA. The CDR3 loop spans 15 amino acids. Per the original data handling: Reference gene primer amplification yielded estimated nucleated cell counts. Here immunoSEQ multiplex PCR was the method, and the copy in TCRdb shows in-frame clones only, minus some. V and J calls and clone size are as listed in that table; D and trimming were resolved from the DNA. The table has about 200,000 clones, roughly 84% seen once. This record belongs to a study of blood T cell repertoires in COVID-19.

The sequence was collected from a man aged 50 to 60 with COVID-19, enrolled during active disease. This chain joins TRBV7-2 and TRBJ2-1; 8 bases are shared with TRBD2. The sample consisted of peripheral blood. The CDR3 is CASSPRGGDNNEQFF. For the CDR3, the DNA is TGTGCCAGCAGCCCCCGGGGGGGGGACAACAATGAGCAGTTCTTC.